This TCR beta chain derives from a study of T cell changes during pregnancy in multiple sclerosis. Method: immunoSEQ multiplex PCR; TCRdb's copy keeps in-frame clones and lacks some. The sample records some 70,000 clones, around 92% being singletons. Looked up from germline, CDR1 is MNHEY and CDR2 is SVGAGI. This CDR3 contains 14 residues. V was cut by 4 bases and J by 11 bases, with 18 bases left in between. The sequence came from a female donor in good health, enrolled as a control in a pregnancy study. The specimen was CD8+ T cells from peripheral blood mononuclear cells, collected in the third trimester of pregnancy. The J gene is TRBJ1-5, the V gene TRBV6-5; no firm D call. CDR3 coding DNA: TGTGCCAGCAGTTTCCGGGAAAGCCCTGGGGCCCAGCATTTT. Translated, it gives CASSFRESPGAQHF.